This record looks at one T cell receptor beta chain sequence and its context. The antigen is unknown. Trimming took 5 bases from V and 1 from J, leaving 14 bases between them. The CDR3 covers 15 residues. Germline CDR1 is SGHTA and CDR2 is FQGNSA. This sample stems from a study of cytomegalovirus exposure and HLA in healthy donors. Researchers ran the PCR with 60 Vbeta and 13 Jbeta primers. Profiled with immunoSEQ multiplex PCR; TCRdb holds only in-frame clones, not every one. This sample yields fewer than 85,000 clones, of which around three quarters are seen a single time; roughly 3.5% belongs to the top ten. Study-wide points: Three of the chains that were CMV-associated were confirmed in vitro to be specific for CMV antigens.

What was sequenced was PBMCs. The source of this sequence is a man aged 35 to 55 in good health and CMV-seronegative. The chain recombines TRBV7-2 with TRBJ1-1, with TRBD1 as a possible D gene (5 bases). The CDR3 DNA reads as TGTGCCAGCAGCCCCAAGACAGCTGGGAACACTGAAGCTTTCTTT. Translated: CASSPKTAGNTEAFF.